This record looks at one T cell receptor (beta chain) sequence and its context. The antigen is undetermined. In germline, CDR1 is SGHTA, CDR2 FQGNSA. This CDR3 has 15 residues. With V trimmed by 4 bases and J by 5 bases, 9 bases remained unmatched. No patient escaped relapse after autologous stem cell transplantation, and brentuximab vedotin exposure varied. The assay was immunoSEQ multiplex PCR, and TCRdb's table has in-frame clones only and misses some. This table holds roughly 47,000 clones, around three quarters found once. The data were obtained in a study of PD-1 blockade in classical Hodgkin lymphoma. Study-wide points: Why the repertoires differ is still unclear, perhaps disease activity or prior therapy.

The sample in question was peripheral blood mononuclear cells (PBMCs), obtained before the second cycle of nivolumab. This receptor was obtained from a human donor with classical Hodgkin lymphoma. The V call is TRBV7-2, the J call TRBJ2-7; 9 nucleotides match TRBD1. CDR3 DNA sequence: TGTGCCAGCAGCTCTACAGGGGGCTCGACCCACGAGCAGTACTTC. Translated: CASSSTGGSTHEQYF.